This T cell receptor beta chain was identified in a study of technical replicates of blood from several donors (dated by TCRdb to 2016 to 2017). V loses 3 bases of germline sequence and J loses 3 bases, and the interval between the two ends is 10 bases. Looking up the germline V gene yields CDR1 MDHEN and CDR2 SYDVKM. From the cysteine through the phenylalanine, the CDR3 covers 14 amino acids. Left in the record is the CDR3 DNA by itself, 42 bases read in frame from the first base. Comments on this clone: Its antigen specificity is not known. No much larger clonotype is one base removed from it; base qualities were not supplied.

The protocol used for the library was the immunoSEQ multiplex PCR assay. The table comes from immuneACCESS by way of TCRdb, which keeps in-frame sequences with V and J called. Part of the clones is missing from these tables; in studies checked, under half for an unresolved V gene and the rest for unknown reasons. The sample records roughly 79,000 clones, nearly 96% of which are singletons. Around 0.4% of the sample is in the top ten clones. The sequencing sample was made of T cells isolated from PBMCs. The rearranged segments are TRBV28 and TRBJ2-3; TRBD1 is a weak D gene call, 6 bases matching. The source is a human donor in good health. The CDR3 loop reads CASSFTGHTDTQYF. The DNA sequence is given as TGTGCCAGCAGTTTTACAGGGCATACAGATACGCAGTATTTT.